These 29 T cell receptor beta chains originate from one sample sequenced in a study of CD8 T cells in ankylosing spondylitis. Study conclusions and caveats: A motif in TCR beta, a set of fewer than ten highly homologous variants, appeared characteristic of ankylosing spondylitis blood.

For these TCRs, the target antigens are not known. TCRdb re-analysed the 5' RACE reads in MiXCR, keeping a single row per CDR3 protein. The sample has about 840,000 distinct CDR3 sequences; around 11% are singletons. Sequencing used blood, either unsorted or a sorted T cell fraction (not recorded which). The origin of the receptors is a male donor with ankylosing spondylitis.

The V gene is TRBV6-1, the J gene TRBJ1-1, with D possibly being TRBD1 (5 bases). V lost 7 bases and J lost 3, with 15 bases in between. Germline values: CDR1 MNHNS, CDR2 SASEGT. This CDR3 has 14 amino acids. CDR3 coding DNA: TGTGCCAGCACCCCTCTGAGGGGAGACACTGAAGCTTTCTTT. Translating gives CASTPLRGDTEAFF.

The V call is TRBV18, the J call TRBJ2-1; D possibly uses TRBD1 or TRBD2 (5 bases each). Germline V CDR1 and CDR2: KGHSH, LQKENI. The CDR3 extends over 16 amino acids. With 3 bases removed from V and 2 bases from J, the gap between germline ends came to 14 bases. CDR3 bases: TGTGCCAGCTCACCCGGGACCTTATGGCCCTACAATGAGCAGTTCTTC. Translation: CASSPGTLWPYNEQFF.

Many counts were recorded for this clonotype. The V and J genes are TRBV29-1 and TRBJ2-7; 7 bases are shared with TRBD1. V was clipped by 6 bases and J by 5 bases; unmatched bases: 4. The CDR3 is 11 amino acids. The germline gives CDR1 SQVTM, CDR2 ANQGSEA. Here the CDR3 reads CSVRQGDEQYF. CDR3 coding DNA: TGCAGCGTCCGACAGGGAGACGAGCAGTACTTC.

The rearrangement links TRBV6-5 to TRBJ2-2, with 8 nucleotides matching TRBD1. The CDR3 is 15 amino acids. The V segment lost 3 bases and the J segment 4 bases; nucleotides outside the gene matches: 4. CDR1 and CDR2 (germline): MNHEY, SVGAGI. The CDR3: CASSYQGAVTGELFF. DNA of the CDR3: TGTGCCAGCAGTTATCAGGGGGCGGTCACCGGGGAGCTGTTTTTT.

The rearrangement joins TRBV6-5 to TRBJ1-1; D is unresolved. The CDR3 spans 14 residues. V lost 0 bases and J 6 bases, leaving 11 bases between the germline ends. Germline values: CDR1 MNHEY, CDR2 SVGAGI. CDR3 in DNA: TGTGCCAGCAGTTACTCGAGAGTTGGGGCTGAAGCTTTCTTT. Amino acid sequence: CASSYSRVGAEAFF.

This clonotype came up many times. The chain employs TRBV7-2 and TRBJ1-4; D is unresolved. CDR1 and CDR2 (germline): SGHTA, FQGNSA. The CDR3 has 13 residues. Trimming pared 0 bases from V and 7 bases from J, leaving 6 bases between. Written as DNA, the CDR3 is TGTGCCAGCAGCTTAGCTGGCGGTGAAAAACTGTTTTTT. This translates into CASSLAGGEKLFF. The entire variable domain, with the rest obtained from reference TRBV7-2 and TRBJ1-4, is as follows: GAGVSQSPSNKVTEKGKDVELRCDPISGHTALYWYRQSLGQGLEFLIYFQGNSAPDKSGLPSDRFSAERTGGSVSTLTIQRTQQEDSAVYLCASSLAGGEKLFFGSGTQLSVL.

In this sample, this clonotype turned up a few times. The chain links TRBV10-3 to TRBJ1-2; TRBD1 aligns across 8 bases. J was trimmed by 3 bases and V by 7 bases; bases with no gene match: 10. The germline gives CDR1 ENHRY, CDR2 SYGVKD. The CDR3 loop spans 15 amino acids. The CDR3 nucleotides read TGTGCCATCAACCGATTGGACAGGGCCCACTATGGCTACACCTTC. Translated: CAINRLDRAHYGYTF.

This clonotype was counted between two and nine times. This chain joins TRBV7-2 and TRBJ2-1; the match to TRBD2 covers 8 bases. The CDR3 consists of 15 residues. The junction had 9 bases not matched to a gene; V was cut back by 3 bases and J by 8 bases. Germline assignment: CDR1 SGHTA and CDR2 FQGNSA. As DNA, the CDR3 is TGTGCCAGCAGCTTCCCCCGAGCGGGAGCTCATGAGCAGTTCTTC. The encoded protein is CASSFPRAGAHEQFF.

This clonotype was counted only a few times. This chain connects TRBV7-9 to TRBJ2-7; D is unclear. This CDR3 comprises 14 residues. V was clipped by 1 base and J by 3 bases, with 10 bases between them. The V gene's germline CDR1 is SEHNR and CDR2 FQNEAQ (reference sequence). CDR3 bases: TGTGCCAGCAGCTTAGGCGCAGTTCTCTACGAGCAGTACTTC. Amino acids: CASSLGAVLYEQYF.

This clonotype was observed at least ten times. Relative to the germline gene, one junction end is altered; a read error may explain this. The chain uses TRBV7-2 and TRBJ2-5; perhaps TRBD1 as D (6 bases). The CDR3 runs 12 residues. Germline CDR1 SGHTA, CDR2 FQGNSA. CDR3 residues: CASTLTRGTQYF. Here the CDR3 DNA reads TGTGCCAGCACCTTAACCAGGGGGACCCAGTACTTC.

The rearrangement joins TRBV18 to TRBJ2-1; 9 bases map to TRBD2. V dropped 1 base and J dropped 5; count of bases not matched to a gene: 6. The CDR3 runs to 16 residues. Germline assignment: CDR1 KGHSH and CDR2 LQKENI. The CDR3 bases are TGTGCCAGCTCACCACAGCTAGCGGGACCAGACAATGAGCAGTTCTTC. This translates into CASSPQLAGPDNEQFF.

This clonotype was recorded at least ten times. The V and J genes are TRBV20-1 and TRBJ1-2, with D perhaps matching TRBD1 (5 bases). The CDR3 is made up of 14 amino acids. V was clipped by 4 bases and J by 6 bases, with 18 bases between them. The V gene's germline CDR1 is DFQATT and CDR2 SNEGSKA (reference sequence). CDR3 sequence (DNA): TGCAGTGCTATATTGGCAGGGATGAGTGATGGCTACACCTTC. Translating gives CSAILAGMSDGYTF.

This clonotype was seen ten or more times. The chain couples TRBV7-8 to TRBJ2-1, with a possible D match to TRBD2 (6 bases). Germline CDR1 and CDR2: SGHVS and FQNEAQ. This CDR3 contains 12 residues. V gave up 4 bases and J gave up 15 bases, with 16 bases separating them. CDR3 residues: CASSYSATRRFF. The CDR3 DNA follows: TGTGCCAGCAGCTACTCGGCGACTAGAAGGTTCTTC.

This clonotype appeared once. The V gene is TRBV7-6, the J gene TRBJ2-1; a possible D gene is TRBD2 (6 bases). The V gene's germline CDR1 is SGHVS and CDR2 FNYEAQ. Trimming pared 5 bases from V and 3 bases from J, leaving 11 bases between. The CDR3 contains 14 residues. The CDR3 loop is CASSLRTNYNEQFF. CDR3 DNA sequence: TGTGCCAGCAGCCTGAGGACTAACTACAATGAGCAGTTCTTC.

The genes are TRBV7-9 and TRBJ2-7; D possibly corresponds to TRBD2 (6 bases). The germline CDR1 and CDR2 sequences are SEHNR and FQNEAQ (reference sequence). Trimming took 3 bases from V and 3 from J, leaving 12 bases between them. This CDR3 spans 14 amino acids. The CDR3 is CASSFSGEVYEQYF. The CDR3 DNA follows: TGTGCCAGCAGCTTTTCGGGGGAGGTCTACGAGCAGTACTTC. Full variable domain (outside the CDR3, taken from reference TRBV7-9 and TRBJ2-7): DTGVSQNPRHKITKRGQNVTFRCDPISEHNRLYWYRQTLGQGPEFLTYFQNEAQLEKSRLLSDRFSAERPKGSFSTLEIQRTEQGDSAMYLCASSFSGEVYEQYFGPGTRLTVT.

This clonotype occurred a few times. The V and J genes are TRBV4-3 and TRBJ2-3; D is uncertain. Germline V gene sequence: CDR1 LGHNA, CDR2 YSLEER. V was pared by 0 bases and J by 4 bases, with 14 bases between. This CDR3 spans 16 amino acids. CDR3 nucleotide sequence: TGCGCCAGCAGCCAAGATCAAGTAGGCGTCGCAGATACGCAGTATTTT. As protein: CASSQDQVGVADTQYF.

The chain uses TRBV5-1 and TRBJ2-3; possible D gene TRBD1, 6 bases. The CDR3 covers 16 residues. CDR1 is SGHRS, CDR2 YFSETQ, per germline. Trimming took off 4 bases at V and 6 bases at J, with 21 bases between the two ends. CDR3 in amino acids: CASSLRQVRAGDTQYF. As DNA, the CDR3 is TGCGCCAGCAGCCTTCGACAGGTCCGCGCAGGGGATACGCAGTATTTT.

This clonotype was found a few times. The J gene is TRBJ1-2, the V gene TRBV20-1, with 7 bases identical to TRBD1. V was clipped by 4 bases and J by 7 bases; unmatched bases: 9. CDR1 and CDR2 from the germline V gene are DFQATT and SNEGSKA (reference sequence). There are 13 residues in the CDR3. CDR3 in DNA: TGCAGTGCTACTAGACAGGGTGTGGGTGGCTACACCTTC. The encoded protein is CSATRQGVGGYTF.

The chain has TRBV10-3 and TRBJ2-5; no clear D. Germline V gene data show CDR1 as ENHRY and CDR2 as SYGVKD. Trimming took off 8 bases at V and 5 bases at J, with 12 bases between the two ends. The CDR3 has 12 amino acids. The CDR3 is CAIRTDGETQYF. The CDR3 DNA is TGTGCCATCCGGACGGACGGCGAGACCCAGTACTTC.

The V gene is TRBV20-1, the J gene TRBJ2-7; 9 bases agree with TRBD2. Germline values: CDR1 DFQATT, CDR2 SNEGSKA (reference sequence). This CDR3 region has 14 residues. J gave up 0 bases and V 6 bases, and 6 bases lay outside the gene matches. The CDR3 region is CSASSGDYSYEQYF. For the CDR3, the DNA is TGCAGTGCCTCTAGCGGGGACTACTCCTACGAGCAGTACTTC.

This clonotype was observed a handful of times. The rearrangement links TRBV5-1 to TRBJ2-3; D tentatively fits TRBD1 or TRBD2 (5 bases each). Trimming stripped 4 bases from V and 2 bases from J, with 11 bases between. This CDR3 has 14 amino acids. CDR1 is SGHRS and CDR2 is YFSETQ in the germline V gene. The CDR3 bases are TGCGCCAGCAGCCAAGGGACGGCCACAGATACGCAGTATTTT. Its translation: CASSQGTATDTQYF.

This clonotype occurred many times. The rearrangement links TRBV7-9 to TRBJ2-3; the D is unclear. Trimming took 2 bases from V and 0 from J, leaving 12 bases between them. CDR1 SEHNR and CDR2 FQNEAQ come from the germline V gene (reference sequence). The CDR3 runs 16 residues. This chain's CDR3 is CASSLTSFTSTDTQYF. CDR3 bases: TGTGCCAGCAGCTTAACGTCGTTCACTAGCACAGATACGCAGTATTTT.

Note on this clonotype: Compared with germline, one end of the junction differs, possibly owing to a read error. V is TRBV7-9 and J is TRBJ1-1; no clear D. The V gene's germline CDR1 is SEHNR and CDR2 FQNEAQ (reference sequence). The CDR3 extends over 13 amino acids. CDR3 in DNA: TGTGGCAGCAGCACACGAGCTGACACTGAAGCTCTCTTT. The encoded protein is CGSSTRADTEALF.

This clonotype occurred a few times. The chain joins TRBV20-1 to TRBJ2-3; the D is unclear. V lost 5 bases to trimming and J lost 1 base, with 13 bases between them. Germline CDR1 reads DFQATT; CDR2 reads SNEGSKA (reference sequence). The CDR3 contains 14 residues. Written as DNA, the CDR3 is TGCAGTGCTCCCCTTTTGGGCGGCACAGATACGCAGTATTTT. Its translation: CSAPLLGGTDTQYF.

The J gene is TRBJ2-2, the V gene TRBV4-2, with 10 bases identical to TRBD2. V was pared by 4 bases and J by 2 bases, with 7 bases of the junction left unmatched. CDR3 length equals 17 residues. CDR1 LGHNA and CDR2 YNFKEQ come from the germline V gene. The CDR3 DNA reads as TGTGCCAGCAGCCTCCGGACTAGCGGTGCTAACACCGGGGAGCTGTTTTTT. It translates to CASSLRTSGANTGELFF.

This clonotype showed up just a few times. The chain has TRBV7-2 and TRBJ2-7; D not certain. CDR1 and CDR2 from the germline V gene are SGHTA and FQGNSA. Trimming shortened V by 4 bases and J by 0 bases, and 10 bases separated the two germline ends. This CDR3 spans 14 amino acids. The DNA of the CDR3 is TGTGCCAGCAGCTCCAGACTTGTCTCCTACGAGCAGTACTTC. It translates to CASSSRLVSYEQYF.

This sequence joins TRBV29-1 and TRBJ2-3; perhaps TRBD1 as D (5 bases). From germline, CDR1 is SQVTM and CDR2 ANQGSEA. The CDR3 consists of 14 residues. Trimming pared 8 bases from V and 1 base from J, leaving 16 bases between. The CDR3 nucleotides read TGCAGCCTTATAACAGGCCCCGGCACAGATACGCAGTATTTT. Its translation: CSLITGPGTDTQYF.

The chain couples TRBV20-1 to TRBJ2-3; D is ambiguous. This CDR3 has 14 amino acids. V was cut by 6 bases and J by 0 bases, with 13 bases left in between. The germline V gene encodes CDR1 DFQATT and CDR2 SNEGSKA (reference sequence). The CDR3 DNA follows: TGCAGTGCCAGGTCCAGTACTAGCACAGATACGCAGTATTTT. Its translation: CSARSSTSTDTQYF.

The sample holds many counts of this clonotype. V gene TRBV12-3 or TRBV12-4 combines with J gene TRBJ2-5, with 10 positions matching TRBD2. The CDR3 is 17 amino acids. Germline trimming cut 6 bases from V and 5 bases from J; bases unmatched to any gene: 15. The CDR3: CASSPHPPLAGEETQYF. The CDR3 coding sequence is TGTGCCAGCAGCCCGCATCCCCCCCTAGCGGGAGAGGAGACCCAGTACTTC.